This T cell receptor beta chain was sequenced for a study of shared clonotypes between healthy human individuals. General study results and limits: Genetic and exposure-history diversity was limited by the few donors.

About this clone: The antigen remains undetermined.

Donors, without exception, were Caucasian adults residing in Nashville, Tennessee. V was pared by 4 bases and J by 4 bases, with 9 bases between. CDR1 and CDR2 (germline): MGHDK, SYGVNS. This CDR3 is built from 13 residues. Profiling relied on immunoSEQ multiplex PCR, and the TCRdb table lists in-frame clones only, not all of them. This sample yields about half a million clones, of which around 75% are seen a single time; roughly 13% belongs to the top ten. This TCR was sampled from a woman in her thirties or forties in good health. Some clones in this sample may be carry-over from other donors' samples. This sequence joins TRBV25-1 and TRBJ2-3; D call uncertain. The specimen sequenced was PBMCs. The CDR3 bases are TGTGCCAGCAGTGTCCCGGGCCCAGATACGCAGTATTTT. It yields the protein CASSVPGPDTQYF.